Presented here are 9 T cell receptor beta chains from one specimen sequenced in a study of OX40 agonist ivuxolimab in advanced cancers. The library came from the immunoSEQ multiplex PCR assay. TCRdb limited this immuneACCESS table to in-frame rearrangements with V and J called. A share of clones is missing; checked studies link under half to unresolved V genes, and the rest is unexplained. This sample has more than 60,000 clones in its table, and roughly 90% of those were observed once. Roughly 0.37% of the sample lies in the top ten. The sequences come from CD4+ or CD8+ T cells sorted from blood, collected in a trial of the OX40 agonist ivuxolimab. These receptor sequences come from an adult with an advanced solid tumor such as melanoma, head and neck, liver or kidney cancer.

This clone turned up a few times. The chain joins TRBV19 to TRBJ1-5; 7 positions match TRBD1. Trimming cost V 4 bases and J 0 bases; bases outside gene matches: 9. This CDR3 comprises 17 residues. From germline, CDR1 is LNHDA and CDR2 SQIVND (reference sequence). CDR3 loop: CASSTRAGQPSNQPQHF. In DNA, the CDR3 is TGTGCCAGTAGTACCAGGGCGGGACAGCCTAGCAATCAGCCCCAGCATTTT.

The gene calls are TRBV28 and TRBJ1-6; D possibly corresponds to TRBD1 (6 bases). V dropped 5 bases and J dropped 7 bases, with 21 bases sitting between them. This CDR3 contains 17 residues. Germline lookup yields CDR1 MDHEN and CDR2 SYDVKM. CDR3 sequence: CASSPSGGGSQNSPLHF. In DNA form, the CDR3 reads TGTGCCAGCAGTCCCTCCGGGGGCGGAAGCCAGAATTCACCCCTCCACTTT.

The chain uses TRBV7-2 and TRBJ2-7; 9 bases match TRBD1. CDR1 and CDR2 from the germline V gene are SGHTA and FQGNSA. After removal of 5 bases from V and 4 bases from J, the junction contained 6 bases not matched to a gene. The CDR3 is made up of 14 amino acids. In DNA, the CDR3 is TGTGCCAGCAGCGGCCGGGACAGGGCTTACGAGCAGTACTTC. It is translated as CASSGRDRAYEQYF.

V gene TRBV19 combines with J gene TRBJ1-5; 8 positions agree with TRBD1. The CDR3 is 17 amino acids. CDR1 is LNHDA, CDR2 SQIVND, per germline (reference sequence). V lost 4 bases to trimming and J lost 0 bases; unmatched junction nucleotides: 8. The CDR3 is CASSTRGQAYSNQPQHF. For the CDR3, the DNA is TGTGCCAGTAGTACCAGGGGACAGGCTTATAGCAATCAGCCCCAGCATTTT.

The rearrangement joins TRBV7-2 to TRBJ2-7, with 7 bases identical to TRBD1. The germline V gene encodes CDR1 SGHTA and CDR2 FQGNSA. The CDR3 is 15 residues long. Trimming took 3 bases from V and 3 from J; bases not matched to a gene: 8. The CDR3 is CASSFDPGTDYEQYF. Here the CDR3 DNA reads TGTGCCAGCAGCTTCGATCCCGGGACAGACTACGAGCAGTACTTC.

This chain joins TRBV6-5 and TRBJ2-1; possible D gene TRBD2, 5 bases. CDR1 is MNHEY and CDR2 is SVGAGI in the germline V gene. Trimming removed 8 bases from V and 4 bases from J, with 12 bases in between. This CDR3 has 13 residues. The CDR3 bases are TGTGCCAGCGGTAGTAGCGCATACAATGAGCAGTTCTTC. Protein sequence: CASGSSAYNEQFF.

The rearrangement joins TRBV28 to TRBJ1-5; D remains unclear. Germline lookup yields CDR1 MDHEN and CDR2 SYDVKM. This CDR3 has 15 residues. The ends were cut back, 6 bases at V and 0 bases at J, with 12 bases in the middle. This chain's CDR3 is CASSPLLHSNQPQHF. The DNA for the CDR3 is TGTGCCAGCAGCCCTCTTTTACATAGCAATCAGCCCCAGCATTTT.

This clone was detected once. The CDR3 sequence: CAWSVQSVLRFF. DNA for the CDR3: TGTGCCTGGAGTGTACAGAGTGTGTTGAGGTTCTTC. The chain is built from TRBV30 and TRBJ2-1, with unresolved D. Trimming pared 0 bases from V and 15 bases from J, leaving 15 bases between. The CDR3 spans 12 residues. The germline V gene encodes CDR1 GTSNPN and CDR2 SVGIG (reference sequence).

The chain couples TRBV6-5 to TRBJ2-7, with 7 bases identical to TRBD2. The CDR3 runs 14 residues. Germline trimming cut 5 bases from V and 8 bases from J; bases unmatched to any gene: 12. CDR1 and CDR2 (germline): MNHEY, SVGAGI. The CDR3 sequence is CASSGIAGRGKQYF. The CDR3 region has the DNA TGTGCCAGCAGTGGGATCGCGGGGAGGGGAAAGCAGTACTTC.